This T cell receptor beta chain was identified during a study of a mutant IDH1 vaccine in newly diagnosed glioma (dated by TCRdb to the early 2020s). As for the study more broadly: In the chemotherapy-containing groups, vaccination started alongside temozolomide cycles, whereas in patients who had radiotherapy alone it started 4-6 weeks after radiotherapy. Of the roughly 32 treated patients, 62.5% were male and around 38% were female, and a mean age of roughly 37 years was recorded. Before enrollment, patients had received standard therapy of radiotherapy alone, temozolomide alone, or radiochemotherapy with temozolomide; most received the combination. The week-35 safety follow-up took place at visit V12, and the week-47 end of study took place at visit V13. Peripheral blood samples were drawn at six visits, namely V03 (baseline), V05, V07, V10, V12 and V13. For exploratory analyses, some 24 treated patients had longitudinal TCRB deep sequencing done wherever samples were available. Paper-wide results and their limitations: Immune responses induced by the vaccine were seen in over 80% of patients across multiple MHC alleles. Availability determined which PBMC samples were chosen for TCRB deep sequencing. Pseudoprogression appeared unrelated to alterations in the top peripheral T cell clonotypes detected by TCRB sequencing. The authors noted that analyses of patient blood samples could not be reproduced because of sample limitations.

The germline V gene specifies SGHVS as CDR1 and FNYEAQ as CDR2. From the cysteine up to the phenylalanine, the CDR3 has a length of 15 residues. Only CDR3 DNA remains: 45 bases, in frame from the first base. Trimming leaves V shorter by 4 bases and J shorter by 6 bases, with the junction holding 5 bases beyond the gene matches. In the case of this clone: Its specific antigen is unknown. Within one base of it there is no much larger clone, and no base qualities were kept.

The library was produced with the immunoSEQ multiplex PCR assay. The hsTCRB Kit was used according to the manufacturer's protocol to amplify rearranged TCR beta chain sequences. An Illumina MiSeq was used to sequence the TCRB libraries. As for the authors' bioinformatics: Demultiplexing, trimming and gene mapping were performed with the kit vendor's proprietary platform. This immuneACCESS table, as held by TCRdb, lists in-frame sequences with V and J called but not all clones. Of the missing ones, under half trace to an unresolved V gene in checked studies; the others have no known cause. V, J and clone size are taken as reported in that table, and D and trimming were inferred from the DNA itself. This sample gives 35,000 to 50,000 clones in total; about 92% of them show up just once. About 2.1% of the sample belongs to the ten largest clones. The label giving this sample's time point can be read as: week 35, safety follow-up. A 20-mer mutant IDH1 peptide at 300 micrograms in Montanide made up each vaccine dose, which was injected subcutaneously together with topical imiquimod. Across visits V03 through V10, patients got a total of eight vaccinations, given in weeks 1, 3, 5, 7, 11, 15, 19 and 23. Donors had newly diagnosed WHO grade 3 or 4 IDH1-mutant astrocytomas with loss of nuclear ATRX. The samples were drawn from NOA16, a multicentre, single-arm, open-label phase I trial in Germany that tested a mutant IDH1 peptide vaccine in humans for the first time. Genomic DNA for TCRB sequencing was extracted from EDTA blood using the DNeasy Blood and Tissue Kit.

The TCR was taken from a man aged 45-60 years with glioma. Sample: PBMCs, taken from a glioma patient whose treatment included an IDH1 peptide vaccine. This chain is built from TRBV7-6 and TRBJ1-6; 8 central bases correspond to TRBD1. The CDR3 here reads CASSSRDRSNSPLHF. The nucleotides are TGTGCCAGCAGCTCTCGGGACAGGTCTAATTCACCCCTCCACTTT.